The TCR beta chain under discussion was sequenced for a study of T cell changes during pregnancy in multiple sclerosis. The V and J ends lost 10 bases and 2 bases respectively, with 30 bases between them. The length of the CDR3 is 19 residues. Assay used: immunoSEQ multiplex PCR; TCRdb lists only in-frame clones, some missing. The repertoire holds 20,000 to 25,000 clones, with 85% to 95% as singletons. The sample here was CD8+ T cells from peripheral blood mononuclear cells, taken in the third trimester of pregnancy. The chain combines TRBV23-1 with TRBJ1-5, with D possibly matching TRBD1 (6 bases). Being an ORF, TRBV23-1 has a function that is uncertain. The sequence was obtained from a female donor with multiple sclerosis, enrolled in a pregnancy study. The CDR3 nucleotides are TGCGCCAACAGAAGGGGGTGGGAGCGGAGATTAAATGGCAATCAGCCCCAGCATTTT. Protein sequence: CANRRGWERRLNGNQPQHF.